This entry lists 20 T cell receptor beta chains sequenced from one sample in a study of T cells in Graves' hyperthyroidism and ophthalmopathy. TCR beta CDR3 regions were amplified from RNA. During a first-round RT-PCR of the TCR CDR3, the HTBI primer set was used. Via MiXCR, TCRdb re-called the multiplex PCR reads, giving one row per CDR3 protein. The table includes around 700,000 distinct CDR3 sequences, around a third detected once. The material sequenced was blood. The receptor set was obtained from a woman in her thirties or forties with Graves' hyperthyroidism.

This clonotype has only a few counts. CDR3 protein: CASRRDRADEKLFF. Written as DNA, the CDR3 is TGTGCCAGCAGGCGGGACAGGGCTGATGAAAAACTGTTTTTT. The rearrangement uses TRBV6-5 and TRBJ1-4; 9 bases line up with TRBD1. J lost 6 bases, V lost 6 bases, and 5 bases had no gene match. The germline CDR1 and CDR2 sequences are MNHEY and SVGAGI. The CDR3 is made up of 14 amino acids.

This clonotype was observed many times. The chain has TRBV7-9 and TRBJ1-2; no definite D call. Germline-derived CDR1 and CDR2 are SEHNR and FQNEAQ (reference sequence). V lost 1 base, J lost 0 bases, and 12 bases lay in between. The CDR3 is made up of 16 amino acids. The CDR3 protein is CASSLGSGPTNYGYTF. CDR3 bases: TGTGCCAGCAGCTTAGGGTCTGGGCCGACTAACTATGGCTACACCTTC.

This clonotype was seen only a few times. This chain joins TRBV20-1 and TRBJ1-1, with D tentatively TRBD1 (6 bases). Germline CDR1 and CDR2: DFQATT and SNEGSKA (reference sequence). The CDR3 is made up of 12 amino acids. The CDR3 DNA reads as TGCAGGACAGGTAAAGAGTATTCTGAAGCTTTCTTT. Its translation: CRTGKEYSEAFF.

J is TRBJ1-2 and V is TRBV7-2, with D possibly TRBD1 on 6 matching bases. Per the germline V gene, CDR1 is SGHTA and CDR2 is FQGNSA. The CDR3 covers 16 residues. The V end was cut by 1 base, the J end by 0 bases, with 12 bases between. This chain's CDR3 is CASSLGGGSANYGYTF. DNA for the CDR3: TGTGCCAGCAGCTTAGGAGGGGGGTCGGCTAACTATGGCTACACCTTC.

For this clonotype: A much bigger clone sits one base away, suggesting this may be a read error. The J gene is TRBJ2-5, the V gene TRBV7-2; TRBD2 aligns across 14 bases. CDR3 length: 18 amino acids. V shed 5 bases, J shed 0 bases, and the junction held 8 bases outside the gene matches. The germline gives CDR1 SGHTA, CDR2 FQGNSA. CDR3 in amino acids: CASSQGLAGDRYQETQYF. DNA of the CDR3: TGTGCCAGCAGCCAGGGACTAGCGGGAGACAGGTACCAAGAGACCCAGTACTTC.

This chain uses TRBV12-3 or TRBV12-4 with TRBJ1-6; D is unresolved. Trimming cost V 3 bases and J 10 bases, with 13 bases left between them. The CDR3 consists of 14 residues. The DNA of the CDR3 is TGTGCCAGCAGTTTTATCGGGAATCTATCACCCCTCCACTTT. This sequence encodes CASSFIGNLSPLHF.

The CDR3 spells CATSDSYEHAQFF. CDR3 in DNA: TGTGCCACCAGTGATTCGTACGAACACGCGCAGTTCTTC. This chain uses TRBV24-1 with TRBJ2-5; D is undetermined. The J call may be faulty, since TRBJ2-1 better matches the DNA end. The germline CDR1 and CDR2 sequences are KGHDR and SFDVKD. CDR3 size: 13 residues.

The chain employs TRBV7-2 and TRBJ2-7; 9 positions match TRBD1. The ends lost 6 bases at V and 5 bases at J; junction bases unmatched: 8. The CDR3 runs 14 residues. In germline, CDR1 is SGHTA, CDR2 FQGNSA. Here the CDR3 reads CASSTGTGIHEQYF. The DNA for the CDR3 is TGTGCCAGCAGTACCGGGACAGGGATCCACGAGCAGTACTTC.

Only a few counts were recorded for this clonotype. One junction end does not reproduce the germline sequence, and a read error may be involved. V usage is TRBV7-2 and J usage is TRBJ1-2; maybe TRBD1 (5 bases). The V gene's germline CDR1 is SGHTA and CDR2 FQGNSA. This CDR3 is 14 amino acids long. CDR3: CASSLGQPNGGYTF. As DNA, the CDR3 is TGCGCCAGCAGCCTAGGACAACCGAACGGGGGTTACACCTTC.

This clonotype came up many times. The chain uses TRBV7-8 and TRBJ2-2; unclear D gene. Germline CDR1 is SGHVS and CDR2 is FQNEAQ. Trimming removed 0 bases at V and 2 bases at J, with 7 bases between. This CDR3 contains 15 residues. CDR3 DNA sequence: TGTGCCAGCAGCTTAGCGTACACTAACACCGGGGAGCTGTTTTTT. This sequence encodes CASSLAYTNTGELFF.

Details on this clonotype: A read error may be the cause here, since a much bigger clone is one base away. V and J are TRBV7-9 and TRBJ1-1; perhaps TRBD1 as D (5 bases). Germline-derived CDR1 and CDR2 are SEHNR and FQNEAQ (reference sequence). V dropped 5 bases and J dropped 7 bases, with 17 bases sitting between them. The CDR3 extends over 14 amino acids. The CDR3 bases are TGTGCCAGCAGCCCTTGGACAAGGGGCGGTGAAGCTTTCTTT. Amino acids: CASSPWTRGGEAFF. Variable domain in full (rest from reference TRBV7-9 and TRBJ1-1): DTGVSQNPRHKITKRGQNVTFRCDPISEHNRLYWYRQTLGQGPEFLTYFQNEAQLEKSRLLSDRFSAERPKGSFSTLEIQRTEQGDSAMYLCASSPWTRGGEAFFGQGTRLTVV.

This clonotype has only a few counts. The chain joins TRBV30 to TRBJ2-5; perhaps TRBD1 as D (5 bases). This CDR3 spans 13 amino acids. Trimming removed 4 bases at V and 2 bases at J, with 11 bases between. The germline gives CDR1 GTSNPN, CDR2 SVGIG (reference sequence). CDR3 sequence (DNA): TGTGCCTGGAACCGACAGCCACAAGAGACCCAGTACTTC. It is translated as CAWNRQPQETQYF.

Many counts were recorded for this clonotype. The rearrangement joins TRBV12-3 or TRBV12-4 to TRBJ1-2, with D tentatively TRBD1 (6 bases). The V and J ends lost 0 bases and 6 bases respectively, with 11 bases between them. The CDR3 extends over 14 amino acids. The CDR3 DNA reads as TGTGCCAGCAGTTTAGCTGCAGGGGTAGATGGCTACACCTTC. Its translation: CASSLAAGVDGYTF.

The sample holds many counts of this clonotype. The V and J genes are TRBV6-5 and TRBJ1-2; no clear D. The CDR3 sequence is 12 residues long. Per the germline V gene, CDR1 is MNHEY and CDR2 is SVGAGI. The V end lost 7 bases, the J end lost 4 bases, and 10 bases lay between the germline ends. This chain's CDR3 is CASKAGSYGYTF. CDR3 DNA: TGTGCCAGCAAGGCCGGTTCCTATGGCTACACCTTC.

A word on this clonotype: One base away lies a much larger clone, so this may be a sequencing read error. The rearrangement uses TRBV7-2 and TRBJ1-5; 7 nucleotides align to TRBD1. Germline V gene lookup returns CDR1 SGHTA and CDR2 FQGNSA. V dropped 0 bases and J dropped 6; count of bases not matched to a gene: 2. The CDR3 consists of 14 residues. DNA for the CDR3: TGTACCAGCAGCTTAGCCAGGGGGGTTCAGCCCCAGCATTTT. Translating gives CTSSLARGVQPQHF.

This clonotype was seen ten or more times. This sequence joins TRBV25-1 and TRBJ2-5, with D uncertain. CDR1 is MGHDK and CDR2 is SYGVNS in the germline V gene. Trimming stripped 5 bases from V and 0 bases from J, with 10 bases between. This CDR3 has 14 residues. The CDR3 DNA is TGTGCCAGCAGTAAGATCGGTAACCAAGAGACCCAGTACTTC. Amino acid sequence: CASSKIGNQETQYF.

There are many counts of this clonotype. V gene TRBV7-9 combines with J gene TRBJ1-2; D gene uncertain. There are 14 residues in the CDR3. Germline CDR1 is SEHNR and CDR2 is FQNEAQ (reference sequence). V was pared by 2 bases and J by 7 bases, with 14 bases between. CDR3 sequence (DNA): TGTGCCAGCAGCTTAATGCCTCCTTTAGGTGGCTACACCTTC. Protein sequence: CASSLMPPLGGYTF.

This chain connects TRBV5-4 to TRBJ1-4; D unresolved. The germline CDR1 and CDR2 sequences are SGHNT and YYREEE (reference sequence). Trimming left V 2 bases short and J 4 bases short, with 9 bases between. The CDR3 is made up of 14 amino acids. The CDR3 coding sequence is TGTGCCAGCAGCTTTGGGCGGAATAATGAAAAACTGTTTTTT. Residues: CASSFGRNNEKLFF.

Concerning this clonotype: A single base separates this from a much larger clone, so it may be a read error. The gene calls are TRBV7-2 and TRBJ1-4; 7 bases match TRBD1. CDR1 SGHTA and CDR2 FQGNSA come from the germline V gene. V lost 6 bases and J lost 8; bases outside the gene matches: 6. The CDR3 runs 13 residues. The CDR3 spells CASRRQGVEKLFF. CDR3 sequence (DNA): TGTGCCAGCAGGCGACAGGGCGTGGAAAAACTGTTTTTT.

The V call is TRBV20-1, the J call TRBJ2-3; possible D gene TRBD2, 5 bases. Germline V gene data show CDR1 as DFQATT and CDR2 as SNEGSKA (reference sequence). V was cut by 3 bases and J by 0 bases, with 10 bases left in between. This CDR3 is built from 14 residues. CDR3 in amino acids: CSARQEASTDTQYF. The CDR3 DNA reads as TGCAGTGCTAGGCAGGAGGCGAGCACAGATACGCAGTATTTT.